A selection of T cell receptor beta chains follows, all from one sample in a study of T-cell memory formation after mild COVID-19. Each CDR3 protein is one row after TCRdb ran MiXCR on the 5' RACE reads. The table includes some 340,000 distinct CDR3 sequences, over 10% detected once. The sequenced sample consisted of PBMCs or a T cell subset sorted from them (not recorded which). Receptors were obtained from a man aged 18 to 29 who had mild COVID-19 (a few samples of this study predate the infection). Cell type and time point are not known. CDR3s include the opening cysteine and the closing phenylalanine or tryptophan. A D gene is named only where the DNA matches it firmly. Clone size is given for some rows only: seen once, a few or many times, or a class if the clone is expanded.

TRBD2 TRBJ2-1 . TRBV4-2 CASSQGTNLEQFF TGTGCCAGCAGCCAGGGGACTAATTTAGAGCAGTTCTTC
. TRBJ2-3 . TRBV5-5 CASSPLGFTTDTQYF TGTGCCAGCAGCCCGTTGGGATTTACCACAGATACGCAGTATTTT
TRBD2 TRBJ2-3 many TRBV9 CASSVASGITDTQYF TGTGCCAGCAGCGTAGCTAGCGGGATAACAGATACGCAGTATTTT
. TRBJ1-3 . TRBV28 CASSLPSGSGNTIYF TGTGCCAGCAGTTTACCCTCAGGGTCTGGAAACACCATATATTTT
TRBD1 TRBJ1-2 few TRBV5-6 CASSYQGTGLAYGYTF TGTGCCAGCAGCTACCAAGGGACAGGGCTTGCCTATGGCTACACCTTC
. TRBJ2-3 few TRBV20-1 CSARGPGDADTQYF TGCAGTGCTAGGGGGCCAGGGGATGCAGATACGCAGTATTTT
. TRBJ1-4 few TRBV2 CASRVQGGTNEKLFF TGTGCCAGCAGGGTACAGGGAGGCACTAATGAAAAACTGTTTTTT
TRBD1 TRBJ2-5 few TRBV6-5 CASSYRTGEEYF TGTGCCAGCAGTTACAGGACAGGGGAGGAGTACTTC
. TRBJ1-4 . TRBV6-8 CASTKLFF TGTGCCAGCACGAAACTGTTTTTT
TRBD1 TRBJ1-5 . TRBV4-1 CASSQDGRGRGQPQHF TGCGCCAGCAGCCAAGATGGCAGGGGGCGCGGTCAGCCCCAGCATTTT
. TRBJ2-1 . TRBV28 CASGSSYNEQFF TGTGCCAGCGGGAGCTCCTACAATGAGCAGTTCTTC
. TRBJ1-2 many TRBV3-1 CASSWNDGSYGYTF TGTGCCAGCAGCTGGAATGACGGATCCTATGGCTACACCTTC
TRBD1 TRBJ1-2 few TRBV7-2 CASSPPDRPGYTF TGTGCCAGCAGCCCACCGGACAGGCCTGGCTACACCTTC
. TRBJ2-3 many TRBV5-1 CASSFGAATDTQYF TGCGCCAGCAGCTTCGGGGCTGCAACAGATACGCAGTATTTT
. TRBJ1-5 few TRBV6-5 CASSLGTGQPQHF TGTGCCAGCAGTTTAGGAACCGGCCAGCCCCAGCATTTT
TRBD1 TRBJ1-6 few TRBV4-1 CASSYDRGYSPLHF TGCGCCAGCAGCTACGACAGGGGGTATTCACCCCTCCACTTT
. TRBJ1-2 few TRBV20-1 CSARDGTTTPYYGYTF TGCAGTGCTAGAGACGGGACGACGACCCCCTACTATGGCTACACCTTC
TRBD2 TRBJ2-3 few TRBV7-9 CASSLAGVKDTQYF TGTGCCAGCAGCTTGGCGGGGGTAAAAGATACGCAGTATTTT
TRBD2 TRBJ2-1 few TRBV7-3 CASSFDSGGAGPNEQFF TGTGCCAGCAGCTTCGATAGCGGGGGGGCCGGTCCCAATGAGCAGTTCTTC
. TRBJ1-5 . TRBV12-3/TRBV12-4 CASSFGHAVQPQHF TGTGCCAGCAGTTTCGGACACGCAGTTCAGCCCCAGCATTTT
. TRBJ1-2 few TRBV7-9 CASSRYGRGTTYGYTF TGTGCCAGCAGTCGTTACGGAAGGGGAACTACCTATGGCTACACCTTC
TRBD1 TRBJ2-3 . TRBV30 CAWSVLTGGTPDTQYF TGTGCCTGGAGTGTGCTGACAGGGGGTACACCAGATACGCAGTATTTT
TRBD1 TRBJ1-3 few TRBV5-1 CASSGTGTSSGNTIYF TGCGCCAGCAGCGGGACAGGGACTAGCTCTGGAAACACCATATATTTT
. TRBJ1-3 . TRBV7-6 CASSLGGRYSGNTIYF TGTGCCAGCAGCCTGGGGGGACGGTACTCTGGAAACACCATATATTTT
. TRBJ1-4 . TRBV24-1 CATNAGVNEKLFF TGTGCCACCAACGCAGGGGTTAATGAAAAACTGTTTTTT
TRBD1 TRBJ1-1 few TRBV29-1 CSVVGQGVNEAFF TGCAGCGTTGTGGGACAGGGGGTGAATGAAGCTTTCTTT
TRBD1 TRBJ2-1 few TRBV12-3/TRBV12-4 CASFDRGQNNEQFF TGTGCCAGCTTTGACCGGGGACAGAATAATGAGCAGTTCTTC
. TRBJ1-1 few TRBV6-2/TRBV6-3 CASSYSARDGNTEAFF TGTGCCAGCAGTTACTCGGCCCGGGACGGAAACACTGAAGCTTTCTTT
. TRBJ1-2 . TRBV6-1 CASMRWAANYGYTF TGTGCCAGCATGAGGTGGGCAGCTAACTATGGCTACACCTTC
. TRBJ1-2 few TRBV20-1 CSARPPNYGYTF TGCAGTGCTAGACCTCCGAACTATGGCTACACCTTC
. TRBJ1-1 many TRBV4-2 CASSQDSRARAFF TGTGCCAGCAGCCAAGACAGTAGGGCGCGAGCTTTCTTT